Described below is a single TCR beta chain sequence and its context. Its specificity is unknown. These data originate in a study of STAT3 mutations in large granular lymphocyte leukemia. Study overall: Roughly half of the longitudinally sequenced T-LGLL patients carried detectable canonical activating STAT3 mutations. Notes on the study in general: Every T-LGLL patient had at least one immunodominant TCRbeta clonotype.

Libraries were prepared by immunoSEQ multiplex PCR; TCRdb keeps only in-frame clonotypes and omits some of them. This table has 2,000 to 3,000 clones, 49% appearing once. After removal of 1 base from V and 4 bases from J, the junction contained 1 base not matched to a gene. The germline gives CDR1 SEHNR, CDR2 FQNEAQ (reference sequence). The CDR3 length is 15 residues. The clonotype comes from a man aged 55 to 70 with T-cell large granular lymphocyte leukemia. Some clones in this sample may be carry-over from other donors' samples. The sample taken for sequencing was peripheral blood mononuclear cells. The chain carries TRBV7-9 and TRBJ2-1; 10 bases are shared with TRBD1. Written as DNA, the CDR3 is TGTGCCAGCAGCTTAGGACAGGGGGCGTACAATGAGCAGTTCTTC. Translating it yields CASSLGQGAYNEQFF.